The entry that follows covers one TCR beta chain sequence. Its antigen is unidentified. With 6 bases removed from V and 3 bases from J, the gap between germline ends came to 24 bases. The CDR3 spans 18 residues. The germline V gene has CDR1 SNHLY and CDR2 FYNNEI. The data derive from a study of CD8 T cells in ankylosing spondylitis. Study results and limitations: A motif of seven or eight highly homologous TCR beta variants was seen as apparently characteristic of ankylosing spondylitis blood. Some of these motif variants have turned up before, in reports on reactive arthritis synovial fluid and blood.

Each CDR3 protein gets one entry after TCRdb re-called the 5' RACE reads with MiXCR. The sample carries 400,000 to 450,000 distinct CDR3 sequences, 15% to 20% recorded once. The sample taken for sequencing was blood, either unsorted or a sorted T cell fraction (not recorded which). V usage is TRBV2 and J usage is TRBJ1-5, with D possibly matching TRBD1 (6 bases). This receptor was taken from a male donor with ankylosing spondylitis. CDR3 residues: CASSPTLRAQGHNQPQHF. CDR3 bases: TGTGCCAGCAGCCCTACTCTAAGGGCACAGGGCCACAATCAGCCCCAGCATTTT.